The entry below describes one TCR beta chain. The antigen remains undetermined. Per the germline V gene, CDR1 is SGHAT and CDR2 is FQNNGV. Trimming took 0 bases from V and 1 from J, leaving 9 bases between them. The CDR3 is 15 amino acids. Profiling relied on immunoSEQ multiplex PCR, and the TCRdb table lists in-frame clones only, not all of them. The sample records roughly 35,000 clones, about 87% being singletons. This entry comes from a study of OX40 agonist ivuxolimab in advanced cancers. Study-wide background: Of the participants, under 50% had some prior anti-PD-1, anti-PD-L1 or anti-CTLA-4 therapy, which was allowed.

Notes on the study in general: The mean number of expanded clones was higher in CD8+ T cells than in CD4+. Clonal expansion from baseline to week 6 occurred in both CD4+ and CD8+ T cells.

The sample consisted of CD4+ or CD8+ T cells sorted from blood, taken in a trial of the OX40 agonist ivuxolimab. The V call is TRBV11-2, the J call TRBJ1-1; unclear D gene. The TCR originated in an adult with an advanced solid tumor such as melanoma, head and neck, liver or kidney cancer. Written as DNA, the CDR3 is TGTGCCAGCAGCTTAGAGGCAGGTGGGAACACTGAAGCTTTCTTT. Amino acids: CASSLEAGGNTEAFF.